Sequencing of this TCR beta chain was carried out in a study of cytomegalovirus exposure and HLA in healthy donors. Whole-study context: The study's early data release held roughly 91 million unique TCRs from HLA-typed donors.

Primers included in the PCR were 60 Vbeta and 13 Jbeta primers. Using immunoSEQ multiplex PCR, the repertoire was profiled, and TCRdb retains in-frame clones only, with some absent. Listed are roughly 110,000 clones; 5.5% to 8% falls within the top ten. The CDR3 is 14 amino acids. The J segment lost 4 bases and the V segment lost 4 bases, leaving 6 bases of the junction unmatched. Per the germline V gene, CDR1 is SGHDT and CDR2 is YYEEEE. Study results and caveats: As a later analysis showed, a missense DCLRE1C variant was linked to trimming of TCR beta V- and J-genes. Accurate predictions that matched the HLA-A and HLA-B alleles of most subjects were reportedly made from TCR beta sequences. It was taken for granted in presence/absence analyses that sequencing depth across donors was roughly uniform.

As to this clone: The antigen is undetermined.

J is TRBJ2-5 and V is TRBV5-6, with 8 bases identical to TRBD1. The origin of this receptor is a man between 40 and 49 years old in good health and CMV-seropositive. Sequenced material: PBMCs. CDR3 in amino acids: CASSGTGGAETQYF. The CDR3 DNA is TGTGCCAGCAGCGGGACAGGAGGAGCAGAGACCCAGTACTTC.